Listed below are T cell receptor beta chains from one sample, sequenced in a study of immune cell composition in non-small cell lung cancer. Produced via immunoSEQ multiplex PCR; TCRdb's table is partial and in-frame only. The table lists about 4,900 clones, approximately 72% of them singletons. Material: non-adjacent lung tissue. These receptors were collected from a human donor with non-small cell lung cancer. CDR3s include the opening cysteine and the closing phenylalanine or tryptophan. D genes are given only for firm matches. The size field is filled for only some rows; it gives once, few, many or a size class.

clone_size,v_call,cdr3_length,d_call,j_call,cdr3_aa,cdr3_nt
.,TRBV4-2,16,.,TRBJ2-7,CASSPAAEGIAYEQYF,TGTGCCAGCAGCCCCGCGGCTGAGGGAATCGCCTACGAGCAGTACTTC
.,TRBV4-2,19,.,TRBJ2-7,CASSQDRGGRKTGNYEQYF,TGTGCCAGCAGCCAAGATCGGGGGGGCCGAAAGACAGGGAACTACGAGCAGTACTTC
large,TRBV28,15,TRBD2,TRBJ2-1,CASSLTSGRFNEQFF,TGTGCCAGCAGTTTAACTAGCGGGAGATTCAATGAGCAGTTCTTC
.,TRBV6-1,17,.,TRBJ2-3,CASSEKRLARVTDTQYF,TGTGCCAGCAGTGAAAAAAGGCTAGCTAGGGTCACAGATACGCAGTATTTT
.,TRBV19,19,TRBD2,TRBJ2-2,CASSTRLAGGPGGSGELFF,TGTGCCAGTAGTACTCGACTAGCGGGGGGCCCAGGGGGATCCGGGGAGCTGTTTTTT
once,TRBV2,15,TRBD1,TRBJ2-4,CASSYSTGTKNIQYF,TGTGCCAGCAGTTATTCGACAGGGACCAAAAACATTCAGTACTTC
.,TRBV6-6,13,.,TRBJ1-4,CASLSTTNEKLFF,TGTGCCAGCCTTTCTACAACTAATGAAAAACTGTTTTTT
.,TRBV9,14,.,TRBJ2-7,CASEPEGRGGEQYF,TGTGCCAGCGAACCCGAGGGTCGAGGTGGTGAGCAGTACTTC
once,TRBV7-9,14,TRBD1,TRBJ1-4,CASSLGQGHEKLFF,TGTGCCAGCAGCTTAGGACAGGGACACGAAAAACTGTTTTTT
.,TRBV4-2,16,TRBD2,TRBJ2-1,CASSQAVSGRDNEQFF,TGTGCCAGCAGCCAAGCGGTTAGCGGGAGGGACAATGAGCAGTTCTTC
.,TRBV28,14,.,TRBJ1-2,CASRTTGINYGYTF,TGTGCCAGCAGGACAACAGGGATTAACTATGGCTACACCTTC
.,TRBV5-1,14,.,TRBJ2-5,CASSPRAGEETQYF,TGCGCCAGCAGCCCTAGGGCCGGGGAAGAGACCCAGTACTTC
few,TRBV12-5,14,TRBD1,TRBJ1-4,CASGPGTANEKLFF,TGTGCTAGTGGTCCCGGGACAGCTAATGAAAAACTGTTTTTT
.,TRBV30,13,.,TRBJ2-1,CAWSVRGIDEQFF,TGTGCCTGGAGTGTACGGGGGATCGATGAGCAGTTCTTC
.,TRBV2,15,TRBD1,TRBJ1-1,CASRSGQGISTEAFF,TGTGCCAGCAGGTCGGGACAGGGGATTTCCACTGAAGCTTTCTTT
few,TRBV25-1,14,.,TRBJ1-2,CASSEEGRWSGYTF,TGTGCCAGCAGTGAAGAGGGCAGGTGGTCTGGCTACACCTTC
.,TRBV19,16,TRBD1,TRBJ1-1,CASSRPGDRGNTEAFF,TGTGCCAGTAGTCGCCCCGGAGACAGGGGAAACACTGAAGCTTTCTTT
.,TRBV4-2,13,.,TRBJ1-2,CASSQDQIDGYTF,TGTGCCAGCAGCCAAGATCAGATCGATGGCTACACCTTC
once,TRBV25-1,14,.,TRBJ1-2,CASSLLEGGYGYTF,TGTGCCAGCTCTCTATTAGAAGGGGGCTATGGCTACACCTTC
.,TRBV5-4,12,.,TRBJ2-7,CASSGTDTEQYF,TGTGCCAGCAGCGGGACTGACACCGAACAGTACTTC
once,TRBV18,14,TRBD1,TRBJ2-1,CATHKGTDYNEQFF,TGTGCCACCCATAAAGGGACAGATTACAATGAGCAGTTCTTC
.,TRBV25-1,15,.,TRBJ2-5,CASSEFGGPEETQYF,TGTGCCAGCAGTGAATTCGGAGGACCTGAAGAGACCCAGTACTTC
.,TRBV30,14,.,TRBJ2-1,CACYLPGQYNEQFF,TGTGCCTGCTACCTTCCGGGTCAATACAATGAGCAGTTCTTC
once,TRBV5-1,15,TRBD2,TRBJ2-5,CASSLFGLAGETQYF,TGCGCCAGCAGCCTCTTTGGACTAGCGGGGGAGACCCAGTACTTC
.,TRBV7-9,15,.,TRBJ1-5,CASSLSGSTNLPQHF,TGTGCCAGCAGCTTATCAGGGTCTACCAATCTGCCCCAGCATTTT
.,TRBV4-2,14,TRBD1,TRBJ1-1,CASSRGTVNTEAFF,TGTGCCAGCAGCCGGGGGACAGTCAACACTGAAGCTTTCTTT
.,TRBV9,15,TRBD2,TRBJ2-1,CASSPLAETYNEQFF,TGTGCCAGCAGCCCTCTAGCGGAAACCTACAATGAGCAGTTCTTC
.,TRBV7-9,12,.,TRBJ2-1,CASSIGYNEQFF,TGTGCCAGCAGTATCGGTTACAATGAGCAGTTCTTC
few,TRBV19,14,.,TRBJ1-1,CASISGDLNTEAFF,TGTGCCAGTATAAGTGGAGACTTGAACACTGAAGCTTTCTTT
few,TRBV11-2,18,.,TRBJ1-3,CASSLAGTQGVAGNTIYF,TGTGCCAGCAGCTTAGCGGGCACACAGGGAGTCGCCGGAAACACCATATATTTT
.,TRBV28,15,.,TRBJ1-2,CASSLLRGTRGGYTF,TGTGCCAGCAGTTTATTAAGGGGGACCCGAGGTGGCTACACCTTC
few,TRBV6-5,14,.,TRBJ2-6,CASSPLSGANVLTF,TGTGCCAGCAGCCCCCTATCTGGGGCCAACGTCCTGACTTTC
.,TRBV27,17,TRBD2,TRBJ2-1,CASSLSLGGGTYNEQFF,TGTGCCAGCAGTTTATCCCTCGGGGGAGGGACCTACAATGAGCAGTTCTTC
once,TRBV7-3,16,TRBD2,TRBJ2-3,CASSFTLAGGADTQYF,TGTGCCAGCAGCTTTACGCTAGCGGGGGGCGCAGATACGCAGTATTTT
.,TRBV25-1,13,TRBD1,TRBJ1-2,CASSEDRWDGYTF,TGTGCCAGCAGTGAGGACAGGTGGGATGGCTACACCTTC
.,TRBV6-5,15,TRBD2,TRBJ2-7,CASSYSASGKYEQYF,TGTGCCAGCAGTTACTCTGCTAGCGGGAAGTACGAGCAGTACTTC
.,TRBV29-1,13,.,TRBJ1-1,CSVGGGPNTEAFF,TGCAGCGTTGGGGGAGGGCCAAACACTGAAGCTTTCTTT
few,TRBV4-1,19,.,TRBJ2-3,CASSQEWSAGNPYTDTQYF,TGCGCCAGCAGCCAAGAATGGTCGGCGGGGAACCCTTACACAGATACGCAGTATTTT
few,TRBV12-5,13,.,TRBJ1-1,CASLSVPGTEAFF,TGTGCTAGCCTAAGCGTCCCGGGCACTGAAGCTTTCTTT
.,TRBV6-1,15,TRBD2,TRBJ2-1,CASSEIGTSGNEQFF,TGTGCCAGCAGTGAAATTGGGACTAGCGGGAATGAGCAGTTCTTC
.,TRBV7-3,14,.,TRBJ2-1,CASSLDPAGNEQFF,TGTGCCAGCAGCTTAGACCCAGCGGGCAATGAGCAGTTCTTC
.,TRBV6-1,10,.,TRBJ1-1,CASRREEAFF,TGTGCCAGCAGACGAGAAGAAGCTTTCTTT
.,TRBV28,14,TRBD2,TRBJ2-3,CASSLAGGQDTQYF,TGTGCCAGCAGTCTAGCGGGGGGGCAAGATACGCAGTATTTT
.,TRBV6-1,14,.,TRBJ1-2,CASSSTQLNYGYTF,TGTGCCAGCAGTTCGACTCAACTTAACTATGGCTACACCTTC
once,TRBV11-3,19,TRBD1,TRBJ2-7,CASSLRSSGVGQGSHEQYF,TGTGCCAGCAGCTTAAGGAGCTCGGGGGTGGGACAGGGTTCCCACGAGCAGTACTTC
once,TRBV9,19,TRBD2,TRBJ2-4,CASSVEGAGVEIAKNIQYF,TGTGCCAGCAGCGTAGAAGGAGCGGGAGTCGAGATAGCCAAAAACATTCAGTACTTC
few,TRBV30,14,.,TRBJ2-3,CAWKRLQGRDTQYF,TGTGCCTGGAAAAGATTGCAGGGCAGAGATACGCAGTATTTT
medium-sized,TRBV19,15,TRBD1,TRBJ1-1,CAITDRGSMNTEAFF,TGTGCCATCACCGACAGGGGGTCGATGAACACTGAAGCTTTCTTT